These 28 T cell receptor beta chains share one sample of origin, sequenced in a study of T cell responses to AZD1222 COVID-19 vaccine. Sequencing used immunoSEQ multiplex PCR; TCRdb keeps in-frame clones, though not all of them. The sample lists 200,000 to 300,000 clones, 93% occurring once. Sequenced here: peripheral blood, sampled on day 0 of AZD1222 vaccination. These receptors came from an adult in good health.

The V and J genes are TRBV3-1 (or the pseudogene TRBV3-2) and TRBJ2-3, with no clear D. V lost 4 bases to trimming and J lost 0 bases, with 2 bases between them. Germline-derived CDR1 and CDR2 are LGHDT and YNNKEL (reference sequence). The CDR3 totals 12 residues. CDR3 nucleotides: TGTGCCAGCAGCCTTAGCACAGATACGCAGTATTTT. It codes for CASSLSTDTQYF.

DNA for the CDR3: TGCGCCAAAAAATCAGGGGGGTATCAGCCCCAGCATTTT. Residues: CAKKSGGYQPQHF. The chain has TRBV4-3 and TRBJ1-5; 7 bases agree with TRBD1. This CDR3 has 13 residues. CDR1 LGHNA and CDR2 YSLEER come from the germline V gene. V gave up 10 bases and J gave up 5 bases; unmatched junction bases: 8.

V gene TRBV10-3 combines with J gene TRBJ1-2, with 10 nucleotides matching TRBD1. The V segment lost 3 bases and the J segment 1 base; nucleotides outside the gene matches: 8. There are 17 residues in the CDR3. Germline-derived CDR1 and CDR2 are ENHRY and SYGVKD. The CDR3 spells CAISDSGTGDLNYGYTF. CDR3 in DNA: TGTGCCATCAGTGATTCCGGGACAGGGGACCTTAACTATGGCTACACCTTC.

J is TRBJ1-4 and V is TRBV7-9; unclear D gene. V dropped 5 bases and J dropped 6 bases, with 10 bases sitting between them. CDR3 length equals 13 residues. Germline CDR1 SEHNR, CDR2 FQNEAQ (reference sequence). Written as DNA, the CDR3 is TGTGCCAGCAGCCCGGGCTGGGATGAAAAACTGTTTTTT. This codes for CASSPGWDEKLFF. The full variable domain, in which reference TRBV7-9 and TRBJ1-4 provide the parts outside the CDR3, is DTGVSQNPRHKITKRGQNVTFRCDPISEHNRLYWYRQTLGQGPEFLTYFQNEAQLEKSRLLSDRFSAERPKGSFSTLEIQRTEQGDSAMYLCASSPGWDEKLFFGSGTQLSVL.

The CDR3 nucleotides are TGCGCCAGCAGCTCCGGGGCCTTCGCGAACACCGGGGAGCTGTTTTTT. It translates to CASSSGAFANTGELFF. This chain links TRBV5-1 with TRBJ2-2; D is perhaps TRBD1 or TRBD2 (5 bases each). The germline V gene encodes CDR1 SGHRS and CDR2 YFSETQ. This CDR3 has 16 residues. Trimming pared 3 bases from V and 0 bases from J, leaving 12 bases between.

The chain joins TRBV3-1 (or the pseudogene TRBV3-2) to TRBJ1-6; 7 positions match TRBD1. V was clipped by 1 base and J by 3 bases; unmatched bases: 6. CDR3 length: 17 amino acids. CDR1 is LGHDT and CDR2 is YNNKEL in the germline V gene (reference sequence). CDR3 coding DNA: TGTGCCAGCAGCCAAGCCGGGACAGCCTACTATAATTCACCCCTCCACTTT. It translates to CASSQAGTAYYNSPLHF.

The rearrangement uses TRBV11-2 and TRBJ2-7, with 11 bases aligning to TRBD2. Trimming removed 5 bases from V and 7 bases from J; junction bases left unmatched: 7. Germline V gene lookup returns CDR1 SGHAT and CDR2 FQNNGV. This CDR3 spans 14 amino acids. This chain's CDR3 is CASSQLAGVGEQYF. Here the CDR3 DNA reads TGTGCCAGCAGCCAACTAGCGGGAGTGGGGGAGCAGTACTTC.

This chain connects TRBV7-9 to TRBJ2-3, with D uncertain. The CDR3 is made up of 11 amino acids. Trimming took off 5 bases at V and 4 bases at J, with 4 bases between the two ends. The germline gives CDR1 SEHNR, CDR2 FQNEAQ (reference sequence). The CDR3 spells CASSRADTQYF. The CDR3 bases are TGTGCCAGCAGCCGGGCAGATACGCAGTATTTT.

This clone appeared a single time. V gene TRBV5-4 combines with J gene TRBJ2-7; TRBD2 is a possible D gene (6 bases). Trimming left V 4 bases short and J 1 base short, with 15 bases between. This CDR3 spans 15 amino acids. Per germline, CDR1 SGHNT and CDR2 YYREEE (reference sequence). This chain's CDR3 is CASSLYPGGSYEQYF. CDR3 nucleotides: TGTGCCAGCAGCCTATATCCCGGAGGGTCCTACGAGCAGTACTTC.

The J gene is TRBJ2-7, the V gene TRBV28, with 14 bases that match TRBD2. CDR3 length equals 17 residues. Germline lookup yields CDR1 MDHEN and CDR2 SYDVKM. The trim removed 4 bases at V and 3 bases at J, leaving 8 bases unmatched. The chain's CDR3 is CASSYRTSGRLRYEQYF. CDR3 DNA sequence: TGTGCCAGCAGTTATAGGACTAGCGGGAGGCTTCGCTACGAGCAGTACTTC.

The rearrangement joins TRBV10-3 to TRBJ1-1; 11 bases are shared with TRBD1. Germline V gene lookup returns CDR1 ENHRY and CDR2 SYGVKD. V shed 6 bases, J shed 1 base, and the junction held 1 base outside the gene matches. The CDR3 totals 14 residues. The CDR3 spells CAIRGTGGNTEAFF. The DNA for the CDR3 is TGTGCCATCAGGGGGACAGGGGGGAACACTGAAGCTTTCTTT.

V gene TRBV20-1 combines with J gene TRBJ1-2, with no clear D. Trimming left V 3 bases short and J 4 bases short, with 6 bases between. The CDR3 is made up of 11 amino acids. Germline CDR1 DFQATT, CDR2 SNEGSKA (reference sequence). The CDR3 loop is CSASRTYGYTF. The DNA for the CDR3 is TGCAGTGCTAGCCGGACCTATGGCTACACCTTC.

A few counts support this clone. The chain has TRBV11-2 and TRBJ2-5; D might be TRBD1 (5 bases). The CDR3 extends over 15 amino acids. V lost 4 bases, J lost 5 bases, and 17 bases lay in between. Germline CDR1 is SGHAT and CDR2 is FQNNGV. The CDR3 DNA sequence: TGTGCCAGCAGCTCCCTTTCAGGGAATAGGGAGACCCAGTACTTC. The encoded protein is CASSSLSGNRETQYF.

The J gene is TRBJ2-5, the V gene TRBV7-9; 9 bases match TRBD2. The V gene's germline CDR1 is SEHNR and CDR2 FQNEAQ (reference sequence). The junction had 2 bases not matched to a gene; V was cut back by 3 bases and J by 0 bases. The CDR3 length is 15 residues. Here the CDR3 reads CASSLASGDQETQYF. The CDR3 DNA sequence: TGTGCCAGCAGCTTGGCTAGCGGGGACCAAGAGACCCAGTACTTC.

The chain is built from TRBV19 and TRBJ2-3; 7 nucleotides match TRBD2. The CDR3 length is 17 residues. The V gene end was trimmed by 2 bases and the J gene end by 1 base; junction bases not matched to a gene: 9. Germline CDR1 reads LNHDA; CDR2 reads SQIVND (reference sequence). For the CDR3, the DNA is TGTGCCAGTAGTATAACCGGCGGGAGTATGGGCACAGATACGCAGTATTTT. Protein sequence: CASSITGGSMGTDTQYF.

V is TRBV5-1 and J is TRBJ2-1; 9 bases map to TRBD2. Germline V gene lookup returns CDR1 SGHRS and CDR2 YFSETQ. The CDR3 totals 16 residues. V lost 2 bases, J lost 4 bases, and 7 bases stayed unmatched. CDR3: CASSFGIAGVYNEQFF. The CDR3 DNA reads TGCGCCAGCAGCTTCGGGATAGCGGGAGTATACAATGAGCAGTTCTTC.

The chain links TRBV29-1 to TRBJ1-1; TRBD1 agrees at 8 bases. Germline CDR1 and CDR2: SQVTM and ANQGSEA. With V trimmed by 7 bases and J by 0 bases, 1 base remained unmatched. The CDR3 spans 12 residues. CDR3 nucleotide sequence: TGCAGCGGGGGACAGGTGAACACTGAAGCTTTCTTT. Amino acids: CSGGQVNTEAFF.

V gene TRBV6-5 combines with J gene TRBJ1-2; TRBD1 is a possible D gene (5 bases). V lost 4 bases and J lost 5, with 11 bases in between. This CDR3 is built from 13 residues. CDR1 is MNHEY, CDR2 SVGAGI, per germline. The CDR3 loop reads CASSSREGYGYTF. DNA for the CDR3: TGTGCCAGCAGTTCGCGGGAGGGGTATGGCTACACCTTC.

CDR3 in amino acids: CASSPGNSGAPGEQFF. The CDR3 region has the DNA TGCGCCAGCAGCCCAGGGAATAGCGGTGCACCTGGTGAGCAGTTCTTC. The chain recombines TRBV5-1 with TRBJ2-1; D might be TRBD2 (6 bases). Germline V gene lookup returns CDR1 SGHRS and CDR2 YFSETQ. Trimming took off 4 bases at V and 9 bases at J, with 23 bases between the two ends. This CDR3 has 16 amino acids. Filled out from reference TRBV5-1 and TRBJ2-1, the complete variable domain reads KAGVTQTPRYLIKTRGQQVTLSCSPISGHRSVSWYQQTPGQGLQFLFEYFSETQRNKGNFPGRFSGRQFSNSRSEMNVSTLELGDSALYLCASSPGNSGAPGEQFFGPGTRLTVL.

The rearrangement joins TRBV3-1 (or the pseudogene TRBV3-2) to TRBJ2-2; D possibly corresponds to TRBD2 (5 bases). Germline V gene lookup returns CDR1 LGHDT and CDR2 YNNKEL (reference sequence). The length of the CDR3 is 15 residues. V gave up 3 bases and J gave up 1 base, with 9 bases separating them. The CDR3, as DNA: TGTGCCAGCAGCCAGGGGAGCGGGAACACCGGGGAGCTGTTTTTT. Translation gives CASSQGSGNTGELFF.

As DNA, the CDR3 is TGTGCCAGCAGTACCAGAGGAAACTACGAGCAGTACTTC. It translates to CASSTRGNYEQYF. The chain couples TRBV6-1 to TRBJ2-7; no reliable D call. Between the trimmed V and J ends, which lost 5 bases and 3 bases, there was a span of 11 bases. Germline CDR1 MNHNS, CDR2 SASEGT. The CDR3 spans 13 residues.

The chain has TRBV28 and TRBJ2-3, with 7 bases matching TRBD2. The CDR3 length is 15 residues. In germline, CDR1 is MDHEN, CDR2 SYDVKM. The V gene end was trimmed by 6 bases and the J gene end by 0 bases; junction bases not matched to a gene: 6. CDR3 protein: CASSASSGSTDTQYF. CDR3 in DNA: TGTGCCAGCAGCGCGAGTAGCGGGAGCACAGATACGCAGTATTTT.

CDR3 DNA: TGTGCCAGCAGTTTAGTGGACAGGAATGAAAAACTGTTTTTT. It codes for CASSLVDRNEKLFF. The rearrangement joins TRBV6-2 or TRBV6-3 to TRBJ1-4; 7 bases match TRBD1. The J segment lost 5 bases and the V segment lost 4 bases, leaving 4 bases of the junction unmatched. The germline CDR1 and CDR2 sequences are MNHEY and SVGEGT. This CDR3 contains 14 residues.

This chain uses TRBV7-2 with TRBJ2-7; D gene unclear. The V gene's germline CDR1 is SGHTA and CDR2 FQGNSA. The CDR3 is 14 residues long. V lost 3 bases, J lost 0 bases, and 9 bases lay in between. The CDR3 here is CASSFQSGSYEQYF. The CDR3 bases are TGTGCCAGCAGCTTCCAATCTGGCTCCTACGAGCAGTACTTC. Filled out from reference TRBV7-2 and TRBJ2-7, the complete variable domain reads GAGVSQSPSNKVTEKGKDVELRCDPISGHTALYWYRQSLGQGLEFLIYFQGNSAPDKSGLPSDRFSAERTGGSVSTLTIQRTQQEDSAVYLCASSFQSGSYEQYFGPGTRLTVT.

The rearrangement uses TRBV25-1 and TRBJ2-7, with a weak D call TRBD1 (5 bases). Between the trimmed V and J ends, which lost 5 bases and 2 bases, there was a span of 13 bases. This CDR3 has 14 amino acids. Germline loops: CDR1 MGHDK, CDR2 SYGVNS. CDR3 nucleotides: TGTGCCAGCAGTCCGGCAGGGCTTACCTACGAGCAGTACTTC. Encoded protein: CASSPAGLTYEQYF.

The chain couples TRBV27 to TRBJ2-2; the D gene is possibly TRBD2 (5 bases). Germline V gives CDR1 MNHEY, CDR2 SMNVEV (reference sequence). Trimming shortened V by 5 bases and J by 3 bases, and 13 bases separated the two germline ends. The CDR3 consists of 15 residues. In DNA form, the CDR3 reads TGTGCCAGCAGTCTCCATAAGCGGTACACCGGGGAGCTGTTTTTT. This codes for CASSLHKRYTGELFF.

The gene calls are TRBV7-9 and TRBJ1-5, with D unclear. CDR1 is SEHNR and CDR2 is FQNEAQ in the germline V gene (reference sequence). The CDR3 has 13 amino acids. The V and J ends lost 5 bases and 5 bases respectively, with 10 bases between them. The CDR3 here is CASSRSPDQPQHF. CDR3 nucleotides: TGTGCCAGCAGCCGGAGTCCGGATCAGCCCCAGCATTTT.

The rearrangement joins TRBV5-8 to TRBJ1-5; TRBD1 aligns across 7 bases. The CDR3 extends over 15 amino acids. Losses at the gene ends were 4 bases for V and 3 bases for J; bases not matched to a gene: 7. CDR1 and CDR2 from the germline V gene are SGHTS and YDEGEE. Here the CDR3 DNA reads TGTGCCAGCAGCCCCGAAACAGGGGTCAATCAGCCCCAGCATTTT. Its translation: CASSPETGVNQPQHF.